A single sample is the source of the 28 T cell receptor beta chains below, sequenced in a study of T-cell reconstitution after alpha-beta-depleted transplantation in children. For TCRbeta, the library was prepared with unique molecular identifiers. TCRdb reprocessed the PCR reads via MiXCR and lists one record per CDR3 protein. The sample carries about 400,000 distinct CDR3 sequences, roughly 22% recorded once. This sample comprised PBMCs from the stem cell graft donor, obtained from the stem cell graft. These receptor sequences come from a human donor who donated a stem cell graft to a child with acute myeloid leukemia.

The V and J genes are TRBV28 and TRBJ2-7, with D tentatively TRBD1 (5 bases). Germline-derived CDR1 and CDR2 are MDHEN and SYDVKM. This CDR3 has 15 residues. Trimming took 7 bases from V and 2 from J, leaving 18 bases between them. The DNA of the CDR3 is TGTGCCAGCACTGCTCCGTCTATGACAGCCTACGAGCAGTACTTC. Amino acids: CASTAPSMTAYEQYF.

The chain has TRBV5-6 and TRBJ1-2; weak D call: TRBD1 (6 bases). Germline lookup yields CDR1 SGHDT and CDR2 YYEEEE. V shed 0 bases and J shed 0 bases, with 12 bases lying between them. The CDR3 has 16 residues. The CDR3 DNA sequence: TGTGCCAGCAGCTTGGACCACAGGGAACCTAACTATGGCTACACCTTC. Its protein product is CASSLDHREPNYGYTF.

Only a few counts were recorded for this clonotype. This chain links TRBV30 with TRBJ2-7; D ambiguous. Germline CDR1 GTSNPN, CDR2 SVGIG (reference sequence). The CDR3 extends over 11 amino acids. The V end was cut by 2 bases, the J end by 1 base, with 3 bases between. CDR3 coding DNA: TGTGCCTGGAGTACGTCCTACGAGCAGTACTTC. It is translated as CAWSTSYEQYF.

This chain uses TRBV27 with TRBJ2-1; 11 nucleotides agree with TRBD2. CDR1 is MNHEY, CDR2 SMNVEV, per germline (reference sequence). J gave up 5 bases and V 6 bases, and 3 bases lay outside the gene matches. The CDR3 totals 14 residues. CDR3 in amino acids: CASRILAGDNEQFF. In DNA, the CDR3 is TGTGCCAGCAGGATACTAGCGGGAGACAATGAGCAGTTCTTC.

In its sample, this clonotype was seen many times. The chain carries TRBV29-1 and TRBJ2-1; D is ambiguous. The ends were cut back, 5 bases at V and 3 bases at J, with 26 bases in the middle. Per the germline V gene, CDR1 is SQVTM and CDR2 is ANQGSEA. The CDR3 runs to 18 residues. CDR3 bases: TGCAGCGTTTCAGTAGTCCGACCTCTCCGTCCTTTCTACAATGAGCAGTTCTTC. It specifies CSVSVVRPLRPFYNEQFF.

The chain uses TRBV28 and TRBJ2-1; 9 bases line up with TRBD2. CDR1 and CDR2 (germline): MDHEN, SYDVKM. The ends lost 5 bases at V and 8 bases at J; junction bases unmatched: 10. The CDR3 sequence is 15 residues long. Here the CDR3 reads CASSLSPSGTDEQFF. The CDR3 DNA is TGTGCCAGCAGTCTTTCCCCTAGCGGGACGGATGAGCAGTTCTTC.

The chain combines TRBV29-1 with TRBJ1-1, with a possible D match to TRBD1 (5 bases). The CDR3 sequence is 14 residues long. Germline V gene data show CDR1 as SQVTM and CDR2 as ANQGSEA. V lost 2 bases and J lost 5, with 15 bases in between. The DNA of the CDR3 is TGCAGCGTTGAACAGGGCAGGTGGGGGACTGAAGCTTTCTTT. Encoded protein: CSVEQGRWGTEAFF.

This clonotype was recorded a few times. The CDR3 sequence: CASSEPLAGGSRDTQYF. The DNA of the CDR3 is TGTGCCAGCAGTGAACCACTAGCGGGAGGGTCCAGAGATACGCAGTATTTT. The J gene is TRBJ2-3, the V gene TRBV12-3 or TRBV12-4; 13 nucleotides line up with TRBD2. V was pared by 5 bases and J by 5 bases, with 10 bases of the junction left unmatched. CDR3 length equals 17 residues.

This clonotype was recorded a few times. V gene TRBV29-1 combines with J gene TRBJ2-5; D ambiguous. This CDR3 contains 14 residues. V lost 3 bases and J lost 1, with 12 bases in between. Germline CDR1 SQVTM, CDR2 ANQGSEA. CDR3: CSVEGSRVQETQYF. CDR3 bases: TGCAGCGTTGAGGGCAGTCGGGTCCAAGAGACCCAGTACTTC.

The genes are TRBV15 and TRBJ2-3; D is perhaps TRBD1 (5 bases). CDR1 is LNHNV and CDR2 is YYDKDF in the germline V gene (reference sequence). This CDR3 comprises 15 residues. The ends were cut back, 5 bases at V and 3 bases at J, with 15 bases in the middle. CDR3 sequence: CATSGRVLGTDTQYF. The CDR3 DNA reads TGTGCCACCAGCGGCAGGGTGCTGGGGACAGATACGCAGTATTTT.

V is TRBV12-3 or TRBV12-4 and J is TRBJ2-2; no definite D call. V was trimmed by 1 base and J by 0 bases, leaving 6 bases between them. There are 15 residues in the CDR3. Here the CDR3 reads CASSLETANTGELFF. CDR3 bases: TGTGCCAGCAGTTTAGAAACAGCGAACACCGGGGAGCTGTTTTTT.

This clonotype was counted between two and nine times. The gene calls are TRBV7-2 and TRBJ2-4; D perhaps matches TRBD2 (6 bases). V dropped 2 bases and J dropped 0 bases, with 11 bases sitting between them. The CDR3 sequence is 16 residues long. CDR1 is SGHTA and CDR2 is FQGNSA in the germline V gene. CDR3 region: CASSLQRGIAKNIQYF. The CDR3 DNA sequence: TGTGCCAGCAGCTTACAGCGCGGGATAGCCAAAAACATTCAGTACTTC.

This clonotype was observed a handful of times. The chain employs TRBV29-1 and TRBJ2-5, with D possibly called TRBD1 or TRBD2 (5 bases each). V was cut by 2 bases and J by 0 bases, with 10 bases left in between. Germline assignment: CDR1 SQVTM and CDR2 ANQGSEA. CDR3 length equals 14 residues. Here the CDR3 reads CSVETGTHQETQYF. CDR3 DNA sequence: TGCAGCGTTGAAACCGGGACCCACCAAGAGACCCAGTACTTC.

There are many counts of this clonotype. The chain joins TRBV29-1 to TRBJ2-7, with TRBD2 matching 7 bases. Germline CDR1 reads SQVTM; CDR2 reads ANQGSEA. The length of the CDR3 is 13 residues. With 6 bases clipped from V and 5 bases from J, the junction kept 10 bases outside the gene matches. CDR3 amino acids: CSVAPGGGNEQYF. CDR3 nucleotide sequence: TGCAGCGTCGCCCCGGGGGGAGGAAACGAGCAGTACTTC.

The chain is built from TRBV5-1 and TRBJ1-1; 7 nucleotides agree with TRBD1. Germline values: CDR1 SGHRS, CDR2 YFSETQ. The CDR3 consists of 15 residues. J gave up 0 bases and V 6 bases, and 8 bases lay outside the gene matches. The CDR3, as DNA: TGCGCCAGCACCTGGGACAGAACCATGAACACTGAAGCTTTCTTT. This gives the protein CASTWDRTMNTEAFF.

This clonotype was observed a handful of times. The J gene is TRBJ1-3, the V gene TRBV15; D gene unclear. This CDR3 comprises 14 residues. Per germline, CDR1 LNHNV and CDR2 YYDKDF (reference sequence). The germline V and J ends were trimmed by 0 bases and 4 bases, with 7 bases remaining between them. CDR3 coding DNA: TGTGCCACCAGCAGAGATCGACTCGGAAACACCATATATTTT. As protein: CATSRDRLGNTIYF. Full variable domain (rest looked up from reference TRBV15 and TRBJ1-3): DAMVIQNPRYQVTQFGKPVTLSCSQTLNHNVMYWYQQKSSQAPKLLFHYYDKDFNNEADTPDNFQSRRPNTSFCFLDIRSPGLGDTAMYLCATSRDRLGNTIYFGEGSWLTVV.

This clonotype has more than one count but fewer than ten. The rearrangement uses TRBV28 and TRBJ1-1; D gene uncertain. V lost 5 bases to trimming and J lost 7 bases, with 11 bases between them. The CDR3 loop spans 12 amino acids. The germline V gene encodes CDR1 MDHEN and CDR2 SYDVKM. The CDR3 loop is CASSKRAFEAFF. CDR3 nucleotides: TGTGCCAGCAGTAAGAGAGCCTTTGAAGCTTTCTTT.

This clonotype was recorded many times. CDR3 nucleotide sequence: TGTGCCAGCAGTTTTGCCCGGAGGGCCTACGGAGATACGCAGTATTTT. It is translated as CASSFARRAYGDTQYF. This chain uses TRBV12-3 or TRBV12-4 with TRBJ2-3; possibly TRBD2 for D (6 bases). Trimming stripped 3 bases from V and 5 bases from J, with 18 bases between. This CDR3 has 16 residues.

This clonotype has ten or more counts. V gene TRBV11-2 combines with J gene TRBJ2-1; D uncertain. Germline CDR1 reads SGHAT; CDR2 reads FQNNGV. V lost 1 base and J 9 bases, leaving 13 bases between the germline ends. The CDR3 consists of 14 residues. CDR3 sequence reads: CASSLGMGFTEQFF. The CDR3 coding sequence is TGTGCCAGCAGCTTAGGAATGGGCTTTACTGAGCAGTTCTTC.

This rearrangement joins TRBV4-1 to TRBJ2-3; 8 positions match TRBD1. Germline assignment: CDR1 MGHRA and CDR2 YSYEKL. With V trimmed by 0 bases and J by 0 bases, 5 bases remained unmatched. CDR3 length equals 17 residues. The CDR3 spells CASSQDPQGVSTDTQYF. The CDR3 bases are TGCGCCAGCAGCCAAGACCCACAGGGGGTTAGCACAGATACGCAGTATTTT.

This clonotype occurred a few times. The chain joins TRBV7-9 to TRBJ2-7; D remains ambiguous. Germline CDR1 SEHNR, CDR2 FQNEAQ (reference sequence). The CDR3 spans 17 residues. Trimming took 5 bases from V and 2 from J, leaving 22 bases between them. This CDR3 is CASSSQPVGSAAYEQYF. As DNA, the CDR3 is TGTGCCAGCAGCAGCCAACCCGTCGGGTCGGCCGCCTACGAGCAGTACTTC.

This clonotype showed up just a few times. The CDR3 spells CASSGQGLNIQYF. CDR3 DNA sequence: TGTGCCAGCAGTGGACAGGGATTAAACATTCAGTACTTC. The chain is built from TRBV12-3 or TRBV12-4 and TRBJ2-4; the match to TRBD1 covers 8 bases. The CDR3 is 13 residues long. V shed 5 bases and J 6 bases; nucleotides not matched to a gene: 3.

This clonotype has only a few counts. The rearrangement joins TRBV24-1 to TRBJ2-4, with D maybe TRBD1 (6 bases). Germline loops: CDR1 KGHDR, CDR2 SFDVKD. V shed 3 bases and J shed 8 bases, with 19 bases lying between them. The CDR3 is made up of 16 amino acids. The CDR3 bases are TGTGCCACCAGTGATGCCGGGACAACCGGAGGTCACATTCAGTACTTC. Residues: CATSDAGTTGGHIQYF.

V usage is TRBV5-1 and J usage is TRBJ2-7, with TRBD1 identical over 9 bases. The ends lost 4 bases at V and 6 bases at J; junction bases unmatched: 11. This CDR3 has 15 residues. Germline lookup yields CDR1 SGHRS and CDR2 YFSETQ. For the CDR3, the DNA is TGCGCCAGCAGCACGGACAGGGGTTTGTCTTCCGAGCAGTACTTC. Amino acids: CASSTDRGLSSEQYF.

This clonotype was detected only a few times. CDR3: CASSFVPQDMGQETQYF. The DNA of the CDR3 is TGTGCCAGCAGCTTCGTCCCACAAGATATGGGTCAAGAGACCCAGTACTTC. The rearrangement links TRBV7-9 to TRBJ2-5; no firm D call. The CDR3 totals 17 residues. Trimming pared 3 bases from V and 2 bases from J, leaving 19 bases between. Germline CDR1 and CDR2: SEHNR and FQNEAQ (reference sequence).

V and J are TRBV20-1 and TRBJ2-2; 7 bases are a match to TRBD2. The CDR3 spans 15 residues. V lost 3 bases and J lost 3; bases outside the gene matches: 7. Germline lookup yields CDR1 DFQATT and CDR2 SNEGSKA (reference sequence). The CDR3, as DNA: TGCAGTGCTAGTCGGGGGAGGGAGGACACCGGGGAGCTGTTTTTT. Translation: CSASRGREDTGELFF.

The chain uses TRBV19 and TRBJ2-5, with 9 bases that match TRBD2. Germline V lookup: CDR1 LNHDA, CDR2 SQIVND (reference sequence). V lost 5 bases to trimming and J lost 5 bases; unmatched junction nucleotides: 6. This CDR3 spans 14 amino acids. The CDR3 DNA follows: TGTGCCAGTAGTCAATCTAGCGGGACTGAGACCCAGTACTTC. Its translation: CASSQSSGTETQYF.

At least ten counts were recorded for this clonotype. The CDR3 region has the DNA TGCAGCCCCTCGGAGGTGGAGTTTGGGGTCAAAAACATTCAGTACTTC. Amino acid sequence: CSPSEVEFGVKNIQYF. The rearrangement uses TRBV29-1 and TRBJ2-4; D may be TRBD2 (5 bases). Per the germline V gene, CDR1 is SQVTM and CDR2 is ANQGSEA. V was clipped by 8 bases and J by 3 bases, with 23 bases between them. This CDR3 region has 16 residues. Filled out from reference TRBV29-1 and TRBJ2-4, the complete variable domain reads SAVISQKPSRDICQRGTSLTIQCQVDSQVTMMFWYRQQPGQSLTLIATANQGSEATYESGFVIDKFPISRPNLTFSTLTVSNMSPEDSSIYLCSPSEVEFGVKNIQYFGAGTRLSVL.